The sample holds many counts of the clone carrying this T cell receptor beta chain. The antigen remains undetermined. These data belong to a study of response to subunit inactivated influenza vaccine. Overall study results and limits: Authors suggested that a seasonal influenza vaccination recruits few new T cells each time.

TCRdb passed the RT-PCR reads through MiXCR, listing each CDR3 protein once. The sample has 200,000 to 300,000 distinct CDR3 sequences, 12% seen once. The sample consisted of non-naive T cells sorted from PBMCs, taken around 14 days before vaccination. The clonotype originates from a man aged 50-59 years who received an inactivated influenza vaccine.

CDR3 residues: CASSYGRADTQYF. The CDR3 DNA follows: TGTGCCAGCAGTTACGGCCGGGCTGATACGCAGTATTTT. The gene calls are TRBV6-2 or TRBV6-3 and TRBJ2-3; D gene unclear. The CDR3 length is 13 residues. V dropped 2 bases and J dropped 6 bases, with 9 bases sitting between them. Germline V gene data show CDR1 as MNHEY and CDR2 as SVGEGT.